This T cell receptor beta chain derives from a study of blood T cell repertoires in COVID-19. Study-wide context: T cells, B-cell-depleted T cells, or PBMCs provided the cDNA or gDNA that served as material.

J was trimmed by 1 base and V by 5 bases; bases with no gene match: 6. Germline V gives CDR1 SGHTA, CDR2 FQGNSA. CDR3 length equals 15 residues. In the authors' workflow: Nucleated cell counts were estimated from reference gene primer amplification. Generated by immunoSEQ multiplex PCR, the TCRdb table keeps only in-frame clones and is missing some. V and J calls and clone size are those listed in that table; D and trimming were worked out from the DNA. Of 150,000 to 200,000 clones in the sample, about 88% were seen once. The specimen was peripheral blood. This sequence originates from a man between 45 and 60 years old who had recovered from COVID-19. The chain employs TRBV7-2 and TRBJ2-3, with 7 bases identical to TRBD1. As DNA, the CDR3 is TGTGCCAGCAGCACCCACAGGGGAGGCACAGATACGCAGTATTTT. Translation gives CASSTHRGGTDTQYF.